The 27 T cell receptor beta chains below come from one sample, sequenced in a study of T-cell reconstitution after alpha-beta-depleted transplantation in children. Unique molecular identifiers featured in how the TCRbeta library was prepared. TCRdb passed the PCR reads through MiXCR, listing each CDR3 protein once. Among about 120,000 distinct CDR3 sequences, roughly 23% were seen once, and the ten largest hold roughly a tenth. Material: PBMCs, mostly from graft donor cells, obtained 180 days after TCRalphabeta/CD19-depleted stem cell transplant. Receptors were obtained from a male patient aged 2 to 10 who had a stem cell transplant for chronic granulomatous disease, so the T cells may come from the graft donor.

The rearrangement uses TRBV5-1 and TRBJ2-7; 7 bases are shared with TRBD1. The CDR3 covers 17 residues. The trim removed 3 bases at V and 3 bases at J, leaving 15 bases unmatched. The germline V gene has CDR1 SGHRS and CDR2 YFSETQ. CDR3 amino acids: CASSSFLYRGGNYEQYF. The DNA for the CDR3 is TGCGCCAGCAGCTCCTTTCTCTACAGGGGCGGAAACTACGAGCAGTACTTC. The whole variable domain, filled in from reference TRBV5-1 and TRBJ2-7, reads KAGVTQTPRYLIKTRGQQVTLSCSPISGHRSVSWYQQTPGQGLQFLFEYFSETQRNKGNFPGRFSGRQFSNSRSEMNVSTLELGDSALYLCASSSFLYRGGNYEQYFGPGTRLTVT.

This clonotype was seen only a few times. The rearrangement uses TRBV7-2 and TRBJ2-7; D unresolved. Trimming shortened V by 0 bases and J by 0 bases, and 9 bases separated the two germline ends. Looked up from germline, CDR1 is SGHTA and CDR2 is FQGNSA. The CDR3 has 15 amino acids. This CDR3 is CASSLAVTSSYEQYF. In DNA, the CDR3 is TGTGCCAGCAGCTTAGCGGTGACGAGCTCCTACGAGCAGTACTTC. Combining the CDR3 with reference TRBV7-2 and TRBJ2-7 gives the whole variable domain GAGVSQSPSNKVTEKGKDVELRCDPISGHTALYWYRQSLGQGLEFLIYFQGNSAPDKSGLPSDRFSAERTGGSVSTLTIQRTQQEDSAVYLCASSLAVTSSYEQYFGPGTRLTVT.

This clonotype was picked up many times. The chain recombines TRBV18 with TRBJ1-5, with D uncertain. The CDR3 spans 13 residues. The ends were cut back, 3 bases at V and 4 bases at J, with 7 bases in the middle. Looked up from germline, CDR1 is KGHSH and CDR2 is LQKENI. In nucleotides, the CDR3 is TGTGCCAGCTCACCCGACCGGAATCAGCCCCAGCATTTT. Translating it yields CASSPDRNQPQHF.

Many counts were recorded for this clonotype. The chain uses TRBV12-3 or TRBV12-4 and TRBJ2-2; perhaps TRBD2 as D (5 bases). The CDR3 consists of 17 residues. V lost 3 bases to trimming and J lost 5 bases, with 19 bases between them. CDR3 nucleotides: TGTGCCAGCAGTTTTTCCAAGGCCGGAGGATTAACCGGGGAGCTGTTTTTT. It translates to CASSFSKAGGLTGELFF.

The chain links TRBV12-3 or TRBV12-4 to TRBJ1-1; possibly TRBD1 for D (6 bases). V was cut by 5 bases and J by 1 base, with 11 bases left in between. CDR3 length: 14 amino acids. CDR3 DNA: TGTGCCAGCAGTGGGGGCTTGGCGAACACTGAAGCTTTCTTT. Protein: CASSGGLANTEAFF.

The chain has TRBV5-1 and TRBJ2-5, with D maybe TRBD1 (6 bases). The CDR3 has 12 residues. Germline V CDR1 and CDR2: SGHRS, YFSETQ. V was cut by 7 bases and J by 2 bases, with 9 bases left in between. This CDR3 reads CASGQTQETQYF. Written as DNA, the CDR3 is TGCGCCAGCGGACAGACTCAAGAGACCCAGTACTTC. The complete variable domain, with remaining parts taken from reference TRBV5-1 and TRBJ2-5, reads KAGVTQTPRYLIKTRGQQVTLSCSPISGHRSVSWYQQTPGQGLQFLFEYFSETQRNKGNFPGRFSGRQFSNSRSEMNVSTLELGDSALYLCASGQTQETQYFGPGTRLLVL.

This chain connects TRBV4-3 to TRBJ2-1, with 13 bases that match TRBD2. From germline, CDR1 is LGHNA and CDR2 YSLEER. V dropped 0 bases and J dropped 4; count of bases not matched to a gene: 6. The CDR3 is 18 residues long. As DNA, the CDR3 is TGCGCCAGCAGCCAAGAAACGAGACTAGCGGGGGGATACAATGAGCAGTTCTTC. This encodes CASSQETRLAGGYNEQFF.

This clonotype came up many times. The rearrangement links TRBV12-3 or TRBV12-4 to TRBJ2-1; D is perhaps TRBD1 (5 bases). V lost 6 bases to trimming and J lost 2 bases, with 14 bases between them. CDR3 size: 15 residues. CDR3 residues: CASSPSGATYNEQFF. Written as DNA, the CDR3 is TGTGCCAGCAGCCCGAGTGGGGCAACCTACAATGAGCAGTTCTTC.

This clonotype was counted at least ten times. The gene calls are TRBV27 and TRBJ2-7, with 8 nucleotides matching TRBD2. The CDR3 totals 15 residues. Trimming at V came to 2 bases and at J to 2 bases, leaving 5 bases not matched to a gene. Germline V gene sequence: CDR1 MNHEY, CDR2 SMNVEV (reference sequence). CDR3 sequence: CASSLISGAPYEQYF. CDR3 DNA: TGTGCCAGCAGTTTAATTAGCGGGGCACCCTACGAGCAGTACTTC.

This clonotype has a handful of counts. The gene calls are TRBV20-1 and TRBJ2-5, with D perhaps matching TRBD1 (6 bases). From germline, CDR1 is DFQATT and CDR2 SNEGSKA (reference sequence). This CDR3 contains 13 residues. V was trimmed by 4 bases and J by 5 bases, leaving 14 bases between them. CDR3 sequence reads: CSATYRDGETQYF. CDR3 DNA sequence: TGCAGTGCTACTTACAGGGACGGGGAGACCCAGTACTTC.

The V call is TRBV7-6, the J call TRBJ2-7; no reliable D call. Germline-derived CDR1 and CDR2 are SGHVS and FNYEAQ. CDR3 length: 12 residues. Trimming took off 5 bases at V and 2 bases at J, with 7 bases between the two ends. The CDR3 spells CASSPGAYEQYF. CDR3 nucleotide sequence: TGTGCCAGCAGCCCTGGGGCCTACGAGCAGTACTTC.

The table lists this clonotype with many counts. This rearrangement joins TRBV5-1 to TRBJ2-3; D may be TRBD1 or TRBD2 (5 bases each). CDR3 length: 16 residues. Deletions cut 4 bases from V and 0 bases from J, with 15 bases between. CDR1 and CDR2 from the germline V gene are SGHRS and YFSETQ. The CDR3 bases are TGCGCCAGCAGCCCCAGGGAGCTAGCTAGCACAGATACGCAGTATTTT. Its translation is CASSPRELASTDTQYF.

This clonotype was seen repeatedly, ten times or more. The CDR3 bases are TGCAGCGTTGTCGGGCAGACCTACGAGCAGTACTTC. Amino acid sequence: CSVVGQTYEQYF. This chain joins TRBV29-1 and TRBJ2-7, with D uncertain. The CDR3 is 12 residues long. The germline V gene has CDR1 SQVTM and CDR2 ANQGSEA. Trimming cost V 4 bases and J 2 bases, with 9 bases left between them.

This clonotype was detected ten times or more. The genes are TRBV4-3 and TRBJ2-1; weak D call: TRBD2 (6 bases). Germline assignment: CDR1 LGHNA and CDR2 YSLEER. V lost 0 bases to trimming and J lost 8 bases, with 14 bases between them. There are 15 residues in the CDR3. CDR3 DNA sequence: TGCGCCAGCAGCCAAGAACTGGGGGGAGTAGATGAGCAGTTCTTC. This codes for CASSQELGGVDEQFF.

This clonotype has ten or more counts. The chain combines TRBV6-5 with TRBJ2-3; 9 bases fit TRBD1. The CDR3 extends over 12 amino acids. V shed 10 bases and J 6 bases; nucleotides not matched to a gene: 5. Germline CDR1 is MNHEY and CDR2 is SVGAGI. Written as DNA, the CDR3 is TGTGCCACCGGACAGGGGACGGATACGCAGTATTTT. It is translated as CATGQGTDTQYF.

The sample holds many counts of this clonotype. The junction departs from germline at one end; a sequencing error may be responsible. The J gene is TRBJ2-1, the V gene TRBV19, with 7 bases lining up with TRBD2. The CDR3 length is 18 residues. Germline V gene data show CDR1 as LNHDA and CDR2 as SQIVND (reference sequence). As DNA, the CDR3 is TGTGCCAGTAGTATCCCAATTACTAGCGCCAACTCCTACATTGAGCAGTTCTTC. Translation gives CASSIPITSANSYIEQFF.

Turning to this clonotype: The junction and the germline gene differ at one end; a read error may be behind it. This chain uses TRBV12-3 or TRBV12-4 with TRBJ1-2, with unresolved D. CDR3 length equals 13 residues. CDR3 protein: CASSLASPYGYPF. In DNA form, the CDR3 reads TGTGCCAGCAGTTTAGCCAGTCCTTATGGCTACCCCTTC.

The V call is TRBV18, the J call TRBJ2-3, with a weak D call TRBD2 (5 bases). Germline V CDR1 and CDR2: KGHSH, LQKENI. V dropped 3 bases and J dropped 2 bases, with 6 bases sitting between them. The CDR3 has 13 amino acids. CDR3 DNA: TGTGCCAGCTCACCGACTATCACAGATACGCAGTATTTT. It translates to CASSPTITDTQYF. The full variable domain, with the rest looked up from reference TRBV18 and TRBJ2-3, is NAGVMQNPRHLVRRRGQEARLRCSPMKGHSHVYWYRQLPEEGLKFMVYLQKENIIDESGMPKERFSAEFPKEGPSILRIQQVVRGDSAAYFCASSPTITDTQYFGPGTRLTVL.

The CDR3 DNA reads TGTGCCAGCAGCTTAGGGGACAGGGTTGACGAAAAACTGTTTTTT. Residues: CASSLGDRVDEKLFF. V usage is TRBV7-9 and J usage is TRBJ1-4; 9 bases agree with TRBD1. The V gene end was trimmed by 1 base and the J gene end by 8 bases; junction bases not matched to a gene: 5. This CDR3 has 15 residues. Germline CDR1 and CDR2: SEHNR and FQNEAQ (reference sequence). Complete variable domain (other parts from reference TRBV7-9 and TRBJ1-4): DTGVSQNPRHKITKRGQNVTFRCDPISEHNRLYWYRQTLGQGPEFLTYFQNEAQLEKSRLLSDRFSAERPKGSFSTLEIQRTEQGDSAMYLCASSLGDRVDEKLFFGSGTQLSVL.

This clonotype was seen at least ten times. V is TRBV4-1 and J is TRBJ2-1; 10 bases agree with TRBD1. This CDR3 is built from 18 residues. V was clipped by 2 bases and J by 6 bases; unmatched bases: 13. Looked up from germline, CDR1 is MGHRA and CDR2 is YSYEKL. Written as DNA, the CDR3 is TGCGCCAGCAGCCAATACGGACCGGGACAGGGGTCCCGCAATGAGCAGTTCTTC. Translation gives CASSQYGPGQGSRNEQFF.

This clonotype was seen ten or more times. The CDR3 region has the DNA TGTGCCAGCAGCGTAGAGGGGTCGGGGAACGAGCAGTACTTC. Its translation: CASSVEGSGNEQYF. The chain couples TRBV9 to TRBJ2-7, with D tentatively TRBD1 or TRBD2 (5 bases each). V shed 0 bases and J shed 5 bases, with 12 bases lying between them. This CDR3 region has 14 residues. Germline-derived CDR1 and CDR2 are SGDLS and YYNGEE.

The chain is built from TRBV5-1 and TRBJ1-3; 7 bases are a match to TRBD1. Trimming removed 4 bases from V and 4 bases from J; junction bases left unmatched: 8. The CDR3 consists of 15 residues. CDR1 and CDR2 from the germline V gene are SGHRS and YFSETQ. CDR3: CASSGLTGSGNTIYF. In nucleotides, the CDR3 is TGCGCCAGCAGCGGCTTGACAGGGAGCGGAAACACCATATATTTT.

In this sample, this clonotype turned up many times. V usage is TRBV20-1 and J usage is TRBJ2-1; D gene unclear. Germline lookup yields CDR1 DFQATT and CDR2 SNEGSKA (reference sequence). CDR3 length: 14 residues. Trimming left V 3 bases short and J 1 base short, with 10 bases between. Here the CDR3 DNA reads TGCAGTGCTAGTTGGTCGGGTTCCTACAATGAGCAGTTCTTC. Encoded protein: CSASWSGSYNEQFF.

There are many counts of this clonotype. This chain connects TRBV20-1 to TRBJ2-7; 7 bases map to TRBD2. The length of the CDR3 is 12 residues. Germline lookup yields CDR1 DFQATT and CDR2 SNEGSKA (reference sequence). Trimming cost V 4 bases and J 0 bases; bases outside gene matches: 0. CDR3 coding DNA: TGCAGTGCTACTAGCGGCTCCTACGAGCAGTACTTC. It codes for CSATSGSYEQYF.

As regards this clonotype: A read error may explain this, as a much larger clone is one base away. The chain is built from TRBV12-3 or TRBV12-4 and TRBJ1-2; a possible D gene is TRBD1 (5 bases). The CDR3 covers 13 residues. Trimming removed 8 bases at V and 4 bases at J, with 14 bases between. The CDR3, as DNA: TGTGCCAGCGGAAGACAGAGATCCTATGGCTACACCTTC. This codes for CASGRQRSYGYTF.

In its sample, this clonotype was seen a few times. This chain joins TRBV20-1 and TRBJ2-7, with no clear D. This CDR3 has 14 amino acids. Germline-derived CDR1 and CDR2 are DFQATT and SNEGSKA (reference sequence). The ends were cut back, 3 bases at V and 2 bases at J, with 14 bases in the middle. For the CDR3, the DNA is TGCAGTGCTAGTAATCTACCCGGAACCTACGAGCAGTACTTC. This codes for CSASNLPGTYEQYF.

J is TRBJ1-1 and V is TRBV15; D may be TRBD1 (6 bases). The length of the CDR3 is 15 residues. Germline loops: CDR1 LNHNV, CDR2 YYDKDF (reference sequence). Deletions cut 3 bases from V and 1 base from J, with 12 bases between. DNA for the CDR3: TGTGCCACCAGCAGCGCGCTGACAGGGAACACTGAAGCTTTCTTT. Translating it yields CATSSALTGNTEAFF. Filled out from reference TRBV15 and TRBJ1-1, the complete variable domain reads DAMVIQNPRYQVTQFGKPVTLSCSQTLNHNVMYWYQQKSSQAPKLLFHYYDKDFNNEADTPDNFQSRRPNTSFCFLDIRSPGLGDTAMYLCATSSALTGNTEAFFGQGTRLTVV.